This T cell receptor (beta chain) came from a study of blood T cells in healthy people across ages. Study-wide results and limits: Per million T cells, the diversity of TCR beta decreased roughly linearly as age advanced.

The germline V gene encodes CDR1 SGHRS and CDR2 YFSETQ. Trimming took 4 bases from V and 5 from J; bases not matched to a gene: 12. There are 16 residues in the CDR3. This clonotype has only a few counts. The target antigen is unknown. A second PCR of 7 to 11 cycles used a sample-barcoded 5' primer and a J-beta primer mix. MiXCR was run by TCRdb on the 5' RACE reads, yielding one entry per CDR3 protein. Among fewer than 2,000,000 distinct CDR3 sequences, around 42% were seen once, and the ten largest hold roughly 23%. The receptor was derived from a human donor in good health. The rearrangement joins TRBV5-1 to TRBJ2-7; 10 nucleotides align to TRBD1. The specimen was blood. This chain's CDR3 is CASSRRTGGISHEQYF. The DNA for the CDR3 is TGCGCCAGCAGCAGACGGACAGGGGGTATTTCCCACGAGCAGTACTTC.